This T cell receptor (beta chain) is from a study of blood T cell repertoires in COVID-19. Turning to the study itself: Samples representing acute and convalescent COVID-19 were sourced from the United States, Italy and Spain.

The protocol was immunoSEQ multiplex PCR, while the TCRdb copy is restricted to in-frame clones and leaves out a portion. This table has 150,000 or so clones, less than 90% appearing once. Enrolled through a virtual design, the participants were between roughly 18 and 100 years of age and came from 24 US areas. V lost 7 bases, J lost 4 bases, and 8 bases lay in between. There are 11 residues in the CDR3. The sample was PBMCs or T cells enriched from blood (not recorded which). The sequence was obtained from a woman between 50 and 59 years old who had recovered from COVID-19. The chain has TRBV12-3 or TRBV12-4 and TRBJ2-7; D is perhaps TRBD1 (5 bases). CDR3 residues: CASTTVYEQYF. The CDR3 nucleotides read TGTGCCAGCACGACAGTTTACGAGCAGTACTTC.